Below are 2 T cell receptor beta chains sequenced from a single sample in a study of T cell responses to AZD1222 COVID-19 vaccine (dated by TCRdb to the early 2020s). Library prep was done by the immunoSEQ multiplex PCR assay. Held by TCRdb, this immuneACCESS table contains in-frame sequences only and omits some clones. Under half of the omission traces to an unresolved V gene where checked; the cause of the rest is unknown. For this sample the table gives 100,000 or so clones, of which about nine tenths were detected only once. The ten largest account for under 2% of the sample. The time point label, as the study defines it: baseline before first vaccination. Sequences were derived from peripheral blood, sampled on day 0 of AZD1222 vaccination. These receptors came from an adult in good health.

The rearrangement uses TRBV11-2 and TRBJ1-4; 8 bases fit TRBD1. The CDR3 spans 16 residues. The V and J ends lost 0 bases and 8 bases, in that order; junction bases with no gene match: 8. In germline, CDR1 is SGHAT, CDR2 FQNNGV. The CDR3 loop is CASSLDLQGGREKLFF. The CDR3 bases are TGTGCCAGCAGCTTAGACTTACAGGGGGGAAGGGAAAAACTGTTTTTT.

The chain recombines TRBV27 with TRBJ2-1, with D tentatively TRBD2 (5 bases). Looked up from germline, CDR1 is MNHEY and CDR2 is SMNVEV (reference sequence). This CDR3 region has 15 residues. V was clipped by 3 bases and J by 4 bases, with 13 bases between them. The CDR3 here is CASSFQSGFYNEQFF. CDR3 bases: TGTGCCAGCAGTTTTCAAAGCGGATTTTACAATGAGCAGTTCTTC.